One and the same sample provided the 30 T cell receptor beta chains below, sequenced in a study of blood T cell repertoires in COVID-19. Here immunoSEQ multiplex PCR was the method, and the copy in TCRdb shows in-frame clones only, minus some. The data show around 160,000 clones, approximately 80% seen once. Material for sequencing was peripheral blood. The origin of the receptors is a woman older than 75 with acute or convalescent COVID-19.

CDR3 sequence (DNA): TGCGCCAGCAGCTTGGGAAAAGGGGCCTCCTACGAGCAGTACTTC. Protein: CASSLGKGASYEQYF. This chain joins TRBV5-1 and TRBJ2-7; D might be TRBD1 (5 bases). CDR1 is SGHRS and CDR2 is YFSETQ in the germline V gene. The CDR3 extends over 15 amino acids. Trimming cost V 0 bases and J 0 bases, with 10 bases left between them. Filled out from reference TRBV5-1 and TRBJ2-7, the complete variable domain reads KAGVTQTPRYLIKTRGQQVTLSCSPISGHRSVSWYQQTPGQGLQFLFEYFSETQRNKGNFPGRFSGRQFSNSRSEMNVSTLELGDSALYLCASSLGKGASYEQYFGPGTRLTVT.

Written as DNA, the CDR3 is TGCGCCAGCAGACCCGCGACAGGGGAGGCCGGGGAGCTGTTTTTT. Translating gives CASRPATGEAGELFF. The chain has TRBV10-1 and TRBJ2-2; 8 bases align to TRBD1. Germline V gene sequence: CDR1 WNHNN, CDR2 SYGVQD (reference sequence). The CDR3 consists of 15 residues. V lost 6 bases and J lost 6; bases outside the gene matches: 9.

This clone was seen a few times. The rearrangement uses TRBV7-2 and TRBJ1-4; possible D gene TRBD1, 6 bases. Trimming cost V 5 bases and J 3 bases, with 13 bases left between them. From germline, CDR1 is SGHTA and CDR2 FQGNSA. The CDR3 runs to 15 residues. CDR3 sequence (DNA): TGTGCCAGCAGCCCTAACAGGGCAGCTAATGAAAAACTGTTTTTT. This translates into CASSPNRAANEKLFF.

The CDR3, as DNA: TGTGCCAGCAGCGTAGTTCCAGAGAAGTCCGGGGGTTCACCCCTCCACTTT. As protein: CASSVVPEKSGGSPLHF. The chain uses TRBV9 and TRBJ1-6; a weak D match, TRBD1 (5 bases). The CDR3 is made up of 17 amino acids. Per the germline V gene, CDR1 is SGDLS and CDR2 is YYNGEE. V was shortened by 0 bases and J by 9 bases, with 19 bases between the two germline ends.

The J gene is TRBJ1-2, the V gene TRBV3-1 (or the pseudogene TRBV3-2); TRBD1 matches at 9 bases. V trimming: 7 bases; J trimming: 4 bases; junction bases outside the gene matches: 10. The CDR3 has 15 residues. In germline, CDR1 is LGHDT, CDR2 YNNKEL (reference sequence). The DNA for the CDR3 is TGTGCCAGCACCCCGGGACAGGGACGCGGCTATGGCTACACCTTC. Translating gives CASTPGQGRGYGYTF.

V is TRBV10-1 and J is TRBJ1-2, with TRBD1 identical over 12 bases. Germline CDR1 and CDR2: WNHNN and SYGVQD (reference sequence). The CDR3 covers 15 residues. V lost 4 bases, J lost 7 bases, and 7 bases stayed unmatched. DNA of the CDR3: TGCGCCAGCAGTGGCACCGGGACAGGGGGCTTTGGCTACACCTTC. Amino acid sequence: CASSGTGTGGFGYTF.

The genes are TRBV18 and TRBJ2-4, with TRBD2 as a possible D gene (5 bases). CDR3 size: 13 residues. Trimming took off 4 bases at V and 2 bases at J, with 6 bases between the two ends. The V gene's germline CDR1 is KGHSH and CDR2 LQKENI. In DNA, the CDR3 is TGTGCCAGCTCACGAGGGACCAAAAACATTCAGTACTTC. Encoded protein: CASSRGTKNIQYF.

This clone was counted between two and nine times. The chain combines TRBV6-5 with TRBJ2-5; maybe TRBD2 (5 bases). V gave up 0 bases and J gave up 7 bases, with 15 bases separating them. CDR1 MNHEY and CDR2 SVGAGI come from the germline V gene. CDR3 length equals 15 residues. The CDR3 here is CASSYSIALPGTQYF. In DNA form, the CDR3 reads TGTGCCAGCAGTTACTCGATAGCGCTACCCGGGACCCAGTACTTC.

This clone showed up just once. The chain joins TRBV29-1 to TRBJ2-1, with 11 nucleotides matching TRBD2. CDR1 and CDR2 from the germline V gene are SQVTM and ANQGSEA. V dropped 0 bases and J dropped 7; count of bases not matched to a gene: 5. This CDR3 has 15 residues. In DNA form, the CDR3 reads TGCAGCGTTGAAGATCAGGCTAGCGGGGGGAATGAGCAGTTCTTC. This sequence encodes CSVEDQASGGNEQFF.

The chain carries TRBV18 and TRBJ2-2, with 12 bases aligning to TRBD2. The CDR3 extends over 16 amino acids. V trimming: 5 bases; J trimming: 3 bases; junction bases outside the gene matches: 4. Germline V gene lookup returns CDR1 KGHSH and CDR2 LQKENI. The CDR3 nucleotides read TGTGCCAGCTCAGGCGGACTAGCGGGATACACCGGGGAGCTGTTTTTT. This sequence encodes CASSGGLAGYTGELFF.

This chain links TRBV5-1 with TRBJ1-2, with TRBD1 identical over 9 bases. V lost 2 bases, J lost 6 bases, and 11 bases stayed unmatched. The CDR3 contains 16 residues. Germline V gene data show CDR1 as SGHRS and CDR2 as YFSETQ. The CDR3 sequence: CASSFTGGAEVDGYTF. CDR3 sequence (DNA): TGCGCCAGCAGCTTTACAGGGGGCGCGGAGGTGGATGGCTACACCTTC.

The chain carries TRBV18 and TRBJ1-4, with D hard to call. The CDR3 runs 13 residues. Germline V gene data show CDR1 as KGHSH and CDR2 as LQKENI. Between the trimmed V and J ends, which lost 6 bases and 5 bases, there was a span of 10 bases. The CDR3 spells CASSRRLNEKLFF. The CDR3 nucleotides are TGTGCCAGCTCGCGGAGATTAAATGAAAAACTGTTTTTT.

The genes are TRBV5-8 and TRBJ1-1; D is undetermined. V was clipped by 4 bases and J by 3 bases, with 22 bases between them. The CDR3 is 17 residues long. Germline CDR1 is SGHTS and CDR2 is YDEGEE. Here the CDR3 DNA reads TGTGCCAGCAGCAGATTCCGGGAGCTTTGGTGGGACACTGAAGCTTTCTTT. Translated: CASSRFRELWWDTEAFF.

The V call is TRBV7-5, the J call TRBJ1-3. TRBV7-5 is labeled a pseudogene. The CDR3 is 14 residues long. This chain's CDR3 is CARSLAGSGNTIYF. CDR3 bases: TGTGCCAGAAGCTTAGCCGGGTCGGGAAACACCATATATTTT.

The chain recombines TRBV10-3 with TRBJ1-5; D is uncertain. Trimming took off 2 bases at V and 4 bases at J, with 9 bases between the two ends. Germline CDR1 ENHRY, CDR2 SYGVKD. This CDR3 has 14 amino acids. CDR3 bases: TGTGCCATCAGTGAGGGAGAGGGTAATCAGCCCCAGCATTTT. As protein: CAISEGEGNQPQHF.

The gene calls are TRBV7-9 and TRBJ2-5; 9 bases align to TRBD1. CDR3 length: 14 amino acids. Trimming at V came to 6 bases and at J to 5 bases, leaving 7 bases not matched to a gene. The V gene's germline CDR1 is SEHNR and CDR2 FQNEAQ (reference sequence). CDR3 DNA: TGTGCCAGCAGTGTTACAGGGGGCTCGGAGACCCAGTACTTC. It is translated as CASSVTGGSETQYF.

This chain joins TRBV3-1 (or the pseudogene TRBV3-2) and TRBJ1-2; D not resolved. V lost 0 bases to trimming and J lost 1 base, with 12 bases between them. The CDR3 length is 16 residues. Germline values: CDR1 LGHDT, CDR2 YNNKEL (reference sequence). The CDR3 protein is CASSQDGRRVNYGYTF. DNA of the CDR3: TGTGCCAGCAGCCAAGATGGCCGGAGAGTTAACTATGGCTACACCTTC.

CDR3 nucleotides: TGTGCCAGCAGCTTACCAGGGGGCTACGAGCAGTACTTC. Encoded protein: CASSLPGGYEQYF. This chain connects TRBV11-2 to TRBJ2-7; 7 nucleotides match TRBD1. The CDR3 totals 13 residues. Germline assignment: CDR1 SGHAT and CDR2 FQNNGV. Trimming took 2 bases from V and 3 from J; bases not matched to a gene: 1.

The genes are TRBV6-5 and TRBJ2-1, with D possibly matching TRBD2 (6 bases). The germline V gene has CDR1 MNHEY and CDR2 SVGAGI. The CDR3 is 14 residues long. The V end lost 2 bases, the J end lost 5 bases, and 10 bases lay between the germline ends. The DNA for the CDR3 is TGTGCCAGCAGTTACCGGGACTTTAACAATGAGCAGTTCTTC. It codes for CASSYRDFNNEQFF.

This clone was seen once. This chain links TRBV12-3 or TRBV12-4 with TRBJ1-6, with unresolved D. The V end was cut by 1 base, the J end by 11 bases, with 6 bases between. The CDR3 totals 12 residues. CDR3 sequence: CASSLGRPPLHF. CDR3 DNA: TGTGCCAGCAGTTTAGGCAGGCCACCCCTCCACTTT.

J is TRBJ1-1 and V is TRBV3-1 (or the pseudogene TRBV3-2); possibly TRBD1 for D (5 bases). The germline V and J ends were trimmed by 5 bases and 4 bases, with 14 bases remaining between them. The CDR3 contains 14 residues. CDR1 and CDR2 (germline): LGHDT, YNNKEL (reference sequence). CDR3 region: CASSYGTEGTEAFF. CDR3 sequence (DNA): TGTGCCAGCAGCTACGGGACGGAGGGCACTGAAGCTTTCTTT.

The chain carries TRBV2 and TRBJ2-7; 7 bases are a match to TRBD1. Unmatched junction bases numbered 2, after V lost 2 bases and J lost 4 bases. In germline, CDR1 is SNHLY, CDR2 FYNNEI. The CDR3 has 13 amino acids. CDR3 amino acids: CASSELQGYEQYF. The CDR3 DNA reads as TGTGCCAGCAGTGAACTACAGGGGTACGAGCAGTACTTC.

CDR3 sequence: CASSLLAPLTDTQYF. The DNA of the CDR3 is TGTGCCAGCTCACTACTAGCGCCGCTGACAGATACGCAGTATTTT. This sequence joins TRBV18 and TRBJ2-3, with 7 bases lining up with TRBD2. The CDR3 spans 15 residues. Losses at the gene ends were 4 bases for V and 3 bases for J; bases not matched to a gene: 7. Germline V lookup: CDR1 KGHSH, CDR2 LQKENI.

The chain uses TRBV6-5 and TRBJ1-2; TRBD1 agrees at 9 bases. The CDR3 sequence is 15 residues long. J gave up 0 bases and V 7 bases, and 6 bases lay outside the gene matches. In germline, CDR1 is MNHEY, CDR2 SVGAGI. CDR3 loop: CASMGQGLTNYGYTF. DNA of the CDR3: TGTGCCAGCATGGGACAGGGACTCACTAACTATGGCTACACCTTC.

This chain connects TRBV11-2 to TRBJ2-7; no reliable D call. Per the germline V gene, CDR1 is SGHAT and CDR2 is FQNNGV. This CDR3 region has 11 residues. Between the trimmed V and J ends, which lost 6 bases and 6 bases, there was a span of 9 bases. The CDR3, as DNA: TGTGCCAGCAGTGCTCTCGGCGAGCAGTACTTC. The encoded protein is CASSALGEQYF.

CDR3 sequence reads: CASSPSPGTSGSPLAKNIQYF. The CDR3 DNA follows: TGTGCCAGCAGCCCCTCCCCCGGGACTAGCGGGAGTCCGCTAGCCAAAAACATTCAGTACTTC. The chain is built from TRBV13 and TRBJ2-4; 14 bases agree with TRBD2. The CDR3 spans 21 residues. CDR1 is PRHDT and CDR2 is FYEKMQ in the germline V gene (reference sequence). V lost 5 bases to trimming and J lost 0 bases; unmatched junction nucleotides: 15.

This clone was found a few times. CDR3 coding DNA: TGTGCCAGTAGTTCCCTGGACAGGGAAGGGGAGCTGTTTTTT. Translating gives CASSSLDREGELFF. The chain is built from TRBV19 and TRBJ2-2; TRBD1 matches 8 bases. The CDR3 extends over 14 amino acids. Per germline, CDR1 LNHDA and CDR2 SQIVND (reference sequence). The V segment lost 5 bases and the J segment 8 bases; nucleotides outside the gene matches: 7.

The rearrangement links TRBV18 to TRBJ2-1, with 8 bases aligning to TRBD2. CDR3 length: 18 residues. With V trimmed by 2 bases and J by 4 bases, 13 bases remained unmatched. Germline-derived CDR1 and CDR2 are KGHSH and LQKENI. CDR3 in DNA: TGTGCCAGCTCACCAAGCTATCGGGGGGGGCTACCTTACAATGAGCAGTTCTTC. As protein: CASSPSYRGGLPYNEQFF.

The chain recombines TRBV4-2 with TRBJ1-1, with unresolved D. The V end was cut by 0 bases, the J end by 2 bases, with 16 bases between. This CDR3 region has 17 residues. The germline CDR1 and CDR2 sequences are LGHNA and YNFKEQ. CDR3 amino acids: CASSQDKYGGTNTEAFF. In DNA form, the CDR3 reads TGTGCCAGCAGCCAAGATAAATACGGCGGAACCAACACTGAAGCTTTCTTT.

The rearrangement links TRBV5-6 to TRBJ1-1; D unclear. Germline V gene data show CDR1 as SGHDT and CDR2 as YYEEEE. The CDR3 length is 14 residues. V lost 1 base and J lost 0, with 7 bases in between. CDR3: CASSLHSMNTEAFF. In DNA, the CDR3 is TGTGCCAGCAGCTTGCACAGCATGAACACTGAAGCTTTCTTT.